This entry features one TCR beta chain sequence. RNA amounts of about 0.5 to 1 ug underwent reverse transcription with random hexamers. An immunoSEQ multiplex PCR amplified TCR beta CDR3 over 54 Vbeta and 13 Jbeta. TCRdb used MiXCR to reprocess the immunoSEQ multiplex PCR reads, holding one entry per CDR3 protein. The table includes roughly 180,000 distinct CDR3 sequences, approximately 94% detected once. The sample belongs to a study of CD8 T cells in Susac syndrome. Sequencing of TCR beta was performed on blood CD8+ and CD4+ T cells. In contrast to the negatively isolated CD8+ and CD4+ T cells, TEMRA cells were FACS-enriched. Specimen: CD4+ T cells from PBMCs. This receptor was obtained from a human donor in good health.

This chain's CDR3 is CASRYSQETQYF. The CDR3 DNA sequence: TGTGCCAGCAGATACAGCCAAGAGACCCAGTACTTC. The chain has TRBV2 and TRBJ2-5; D remains ambiguous. V lost 6 bases, J lost 1 base, and 6 bases lay in between. Germline V gene lookup returns CDR1 SNHLY and CDR2 FYNNEI. The CDR3 loop spans 12 amino acids.